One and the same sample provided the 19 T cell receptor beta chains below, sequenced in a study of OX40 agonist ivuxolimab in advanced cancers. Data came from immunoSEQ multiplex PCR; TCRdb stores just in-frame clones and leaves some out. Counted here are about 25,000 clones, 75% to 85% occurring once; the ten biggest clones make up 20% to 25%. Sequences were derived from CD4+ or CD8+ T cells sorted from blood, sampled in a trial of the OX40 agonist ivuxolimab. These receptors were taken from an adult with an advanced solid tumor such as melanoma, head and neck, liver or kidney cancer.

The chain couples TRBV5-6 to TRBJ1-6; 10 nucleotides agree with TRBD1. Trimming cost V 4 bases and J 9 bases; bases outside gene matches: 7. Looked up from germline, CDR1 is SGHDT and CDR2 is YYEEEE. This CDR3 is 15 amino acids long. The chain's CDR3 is CASSISGTGVSPLHF. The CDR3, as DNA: TGTGCCAGCAGCATATCCGGGACAGGGGTTTCACCCCTCCACTTT.

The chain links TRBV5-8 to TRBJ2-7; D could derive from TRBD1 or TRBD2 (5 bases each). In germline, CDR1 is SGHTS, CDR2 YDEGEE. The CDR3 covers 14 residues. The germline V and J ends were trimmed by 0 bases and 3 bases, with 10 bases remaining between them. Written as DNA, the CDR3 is TGTGCCAGCAGCTTGGTAGGGACGTACTACGAGCAGTACTTC. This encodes CASSLVGTYYEQYF. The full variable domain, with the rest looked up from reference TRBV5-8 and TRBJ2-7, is EAGVTQSPTHLIKTRGQQATLRCSPISGHTSVYWYQQALGLGLQFLLWYDEGEERNRGNFPPRFSGRQFPNYSSELNVNALELEDSALYLCASSLVGTYYEQYFGPGTRLTVT.

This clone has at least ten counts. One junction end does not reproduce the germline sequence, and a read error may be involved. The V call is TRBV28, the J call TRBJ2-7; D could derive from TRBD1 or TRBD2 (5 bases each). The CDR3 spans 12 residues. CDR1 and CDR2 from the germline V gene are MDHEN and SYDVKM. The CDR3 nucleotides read TGTGCCAGCAGTCCCGGGGCCCAGCTTTCATTCTTC. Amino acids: CASSPGAQLSFF.

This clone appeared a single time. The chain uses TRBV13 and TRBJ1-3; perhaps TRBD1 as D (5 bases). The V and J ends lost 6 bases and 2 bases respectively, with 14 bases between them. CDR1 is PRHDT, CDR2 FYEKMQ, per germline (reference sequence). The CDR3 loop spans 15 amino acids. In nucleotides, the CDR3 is TGTGCCAGCAGTCCAGGGATCCGAACTGGAAACACCATATATTTT. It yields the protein CASSPGIRTGNTIYF.

CDR3 region: CASSLSLDQPQHF. As DNA, the CDR3 is TGTGCCAGCAGCTTAAGTTTAGATCAGCCCCAGCATTTT. This chain joins TRBV11-2 and TRBJ1-5; D gene unclear. Germline assignment: CDR1 SGHAT and CDR2 FQNNGV. Trimming took off 2 bases at V and 5 bases at J, with 7 bases between the two ends. The CDR3 spans 13 residues.

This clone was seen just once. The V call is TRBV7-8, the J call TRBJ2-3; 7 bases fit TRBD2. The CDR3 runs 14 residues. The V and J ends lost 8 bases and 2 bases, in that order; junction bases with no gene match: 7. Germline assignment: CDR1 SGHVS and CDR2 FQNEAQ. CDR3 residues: CASGERGYTDTQYF. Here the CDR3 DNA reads TGTGCCAGCGGGGAGCGGGGCTACACAGATACGCAGTATTTT. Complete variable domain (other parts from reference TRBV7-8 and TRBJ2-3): GAGVSQSPRYKVAKRGQDVALRCDPISGHVSLFWYQQALGQGPEFLTYFQNEAQLDKSGLPSDRFFAERPEGSVSTLKIQRTQQEDSAVYLCASGERGYTDTQYFGPGTRLTVL.

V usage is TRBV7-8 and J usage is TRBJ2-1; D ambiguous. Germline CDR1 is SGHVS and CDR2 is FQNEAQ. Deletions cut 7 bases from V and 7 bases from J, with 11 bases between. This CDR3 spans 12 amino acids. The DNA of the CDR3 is TGTGCCAGCACCGAGGCGGCAAATGAGCAGTTCTTC. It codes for CASTEAANEQFF.

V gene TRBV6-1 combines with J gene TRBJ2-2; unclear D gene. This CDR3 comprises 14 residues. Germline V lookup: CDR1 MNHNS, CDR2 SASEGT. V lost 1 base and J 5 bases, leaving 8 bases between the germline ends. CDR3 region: CASSEGGLTGELFF. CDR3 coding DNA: TGTGCCAGCAGTGAAGGGGGATTGACCGGGGAGCTGTTTTTT.

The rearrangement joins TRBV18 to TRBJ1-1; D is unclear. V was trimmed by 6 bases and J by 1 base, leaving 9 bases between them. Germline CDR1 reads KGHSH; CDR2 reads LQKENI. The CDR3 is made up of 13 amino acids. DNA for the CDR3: TGTGCCAGCTCCCTCGAGGGGAACACTGAAGCTTTCTTT. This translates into CASSLEGNTEAFF. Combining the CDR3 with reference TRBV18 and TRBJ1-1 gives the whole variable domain NAGVMQNPRHLVRRRGQEARLRCSPMKGHSHVYWYRQLPEEGLKFMVYLQKENIIDESGMPKERFSAEFPKEGPSILRIQQVVRGDSAAYFCASSLEGNTEAFFGQGTRLTVV.

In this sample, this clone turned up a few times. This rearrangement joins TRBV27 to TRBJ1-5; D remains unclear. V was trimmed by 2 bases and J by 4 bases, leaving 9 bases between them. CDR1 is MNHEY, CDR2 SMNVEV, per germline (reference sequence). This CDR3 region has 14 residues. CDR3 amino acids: CASSLGRNNQPQHF. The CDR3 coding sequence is TGTGCCAGCAGTTTAGGACGGAATAATCAGCCCCAGCATTTT.

The CDR3 coding sequence is TGTGCCAGCAGCTTAGGTCGCGGTGTCGGTGAAAAACTGTTTTTT. Protein: CASSLGRGVGEKLFF. The chain links TRBV7-6 to TRBJ1-4; D unresolved. Germline V gives CDR1 SGHVS, CDR2 FNYEAQ. V shed 1 base and J shed 7 bases, with 13 bases lying between them. This CDR3 has 15 residues.

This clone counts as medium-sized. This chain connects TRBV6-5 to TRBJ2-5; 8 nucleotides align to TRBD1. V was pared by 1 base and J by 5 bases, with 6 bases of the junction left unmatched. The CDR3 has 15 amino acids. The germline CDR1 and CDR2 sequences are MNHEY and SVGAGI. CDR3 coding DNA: TGTGCCAGCAGTTACTTTGGACAGGGCGGCGAGACCCAGTACTTC. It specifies CASSYFGQGGETQYF.

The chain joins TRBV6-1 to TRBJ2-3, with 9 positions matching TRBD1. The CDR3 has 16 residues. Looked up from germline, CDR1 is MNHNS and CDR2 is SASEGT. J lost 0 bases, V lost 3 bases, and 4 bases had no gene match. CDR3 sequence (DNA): TGTGCCAGCAGTGAGTACAGGGGGCTCAGCACAGATACGCAGTATTTT. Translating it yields CASSEYRGLSTDTQYF.

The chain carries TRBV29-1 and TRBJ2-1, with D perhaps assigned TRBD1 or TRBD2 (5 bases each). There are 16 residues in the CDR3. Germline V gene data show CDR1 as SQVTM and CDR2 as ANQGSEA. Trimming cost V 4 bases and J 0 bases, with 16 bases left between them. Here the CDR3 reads CSVVLGDTSSYNEQFF. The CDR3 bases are TGCAGCGTTGTCTTAGGGGATACTAGCTCCTACAATGAGCAGTTCTTC.

The CDR3 spells CASSRQGGHEQYF. The CDR3 coding sequence is TGTGCCAGCAGCAGACAGGGAGGCCACGAGCAGTACTTC. The V and J genes are TRBV6-4 and TRBJ2-7, with D possibly matching TRBD1 (7 bases). This CDR3 region has 13 residues. Per germline, CDR1 MRHNA and CDR2 SNTAGT. V was pared by 6 bases and J by 5 bases, with 14 bases between.

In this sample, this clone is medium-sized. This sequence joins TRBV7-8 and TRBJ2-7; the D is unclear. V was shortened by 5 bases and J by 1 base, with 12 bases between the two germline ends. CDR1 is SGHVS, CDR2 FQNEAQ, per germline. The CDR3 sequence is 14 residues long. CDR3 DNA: TGTGCCAGCAGCCCCCGTTCCCGGTCCTACGAGCAGTACTTC. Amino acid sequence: CASSPRSRSYEQYF.

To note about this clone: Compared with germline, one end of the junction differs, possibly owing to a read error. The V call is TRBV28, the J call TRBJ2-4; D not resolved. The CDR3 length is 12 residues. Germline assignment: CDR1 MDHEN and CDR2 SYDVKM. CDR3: CASSLYGVSADF. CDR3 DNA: TGTGCCAGCAGTTTATATGGTGTCAGCGCGGACTTC.

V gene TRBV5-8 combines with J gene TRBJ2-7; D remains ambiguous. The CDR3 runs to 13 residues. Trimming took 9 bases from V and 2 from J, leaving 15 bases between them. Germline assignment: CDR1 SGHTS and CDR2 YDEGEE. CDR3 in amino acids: CAIPRAAPYEQYF. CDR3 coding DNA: TGTGCCATCCCACGGGCGGCCCCCTACGAGCAGTACTTC.

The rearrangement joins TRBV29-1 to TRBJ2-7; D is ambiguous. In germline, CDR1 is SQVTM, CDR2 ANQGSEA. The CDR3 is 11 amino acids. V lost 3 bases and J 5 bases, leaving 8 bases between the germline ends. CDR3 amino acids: CSVERRNEQYF. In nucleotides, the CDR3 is TGCAGCGTTGAGAGAAGGAACGAGCAGTACTTC.